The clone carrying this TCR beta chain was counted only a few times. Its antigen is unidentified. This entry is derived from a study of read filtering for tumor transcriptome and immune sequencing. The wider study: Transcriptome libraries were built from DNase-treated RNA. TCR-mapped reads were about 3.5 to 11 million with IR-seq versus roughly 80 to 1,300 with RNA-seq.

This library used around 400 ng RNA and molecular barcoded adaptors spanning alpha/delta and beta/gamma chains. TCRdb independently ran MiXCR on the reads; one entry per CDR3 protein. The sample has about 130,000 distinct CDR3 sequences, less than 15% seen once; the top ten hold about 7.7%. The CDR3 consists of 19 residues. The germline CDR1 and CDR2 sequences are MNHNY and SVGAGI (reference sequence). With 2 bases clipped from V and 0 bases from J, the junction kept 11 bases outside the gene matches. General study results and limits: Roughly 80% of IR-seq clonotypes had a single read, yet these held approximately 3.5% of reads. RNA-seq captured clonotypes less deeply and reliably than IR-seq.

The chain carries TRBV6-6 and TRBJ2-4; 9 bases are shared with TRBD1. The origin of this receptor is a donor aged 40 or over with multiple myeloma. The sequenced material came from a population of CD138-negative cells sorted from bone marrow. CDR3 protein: CASSYGTGSGDAAKNIQYF. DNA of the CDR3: TGTGCCAGCAGTTACGGGACAGGGAGTGGTGATGCAGCCAAAAACATTCAGTACTTC.